This TCR beta chain was sequenced during a study of shared clonotypes between healthy human individuals. Broader study findings: A limitation of the genetic and exposure-history diversity represented arose from few donors.

The donors were adults (healthy and HIV-negative) with no recent acute infections or vaccinations. CD8 memory was a combination of CD45RO+ cells and CCR7-negative CD45RA+ TemRA cells. Germline V gene sequence: CDR1 MNHNS, CDR2 SASEGT. Trimming removed 3 bases from V and 3 bases from J, with 12 bases in between. The CDR3 has 15 amino acids. Points on this clone: Its antigen remains unidentified.

Assay: immunoSEQ multiplex PCR; the TCRdb copy retains only in-frame clones and omits some. The sample yields roughly 300,000 clones, around 86% seen once. The source is a man aged 18-30 years in good health. Sequencing input: memory CD8+ T cells sorted from blood. Regarding subset: CD45RO+ cells pooled with CCR7-negative TemRA cells. The chain joins TRBV6-1 to TRBJ1-5; D gene ambiguous. The CDR3 here is CASSDSTSANQPQHF. The CDR3 DNA reads as TGTGCCAGCAGTGATTCTACTTCAGCCAATCAGCCCCAGCATTTT.